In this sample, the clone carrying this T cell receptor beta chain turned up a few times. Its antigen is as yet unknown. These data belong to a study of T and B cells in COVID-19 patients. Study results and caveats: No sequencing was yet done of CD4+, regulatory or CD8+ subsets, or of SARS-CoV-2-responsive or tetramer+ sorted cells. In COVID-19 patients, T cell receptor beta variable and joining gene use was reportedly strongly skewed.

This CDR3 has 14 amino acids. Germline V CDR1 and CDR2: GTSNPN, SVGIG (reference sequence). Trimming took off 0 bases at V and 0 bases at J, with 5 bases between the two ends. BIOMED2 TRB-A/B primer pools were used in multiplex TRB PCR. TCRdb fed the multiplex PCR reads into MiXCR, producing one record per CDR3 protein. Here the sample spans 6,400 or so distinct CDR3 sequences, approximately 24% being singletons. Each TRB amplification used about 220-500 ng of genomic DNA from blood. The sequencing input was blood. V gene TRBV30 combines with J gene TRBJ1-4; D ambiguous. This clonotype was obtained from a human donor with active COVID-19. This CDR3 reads CAWSVKATNEKLFF. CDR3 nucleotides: TGTGCCTGGAGTGTAAAGGCAACTAATGAAAAACTGTTTTTT.